The 27 T cell receptor beta chains in this list originate from one sample, sequenced in a study of blood T cell repertoires in COVID-19. Method: immunoSEQ multiplex PCR; TCRdb's copy keeps in-frame clones and lacks some. The profile shows over 250,000 clones, roughly 88% of them singletons. Sequencing input: peripheral blood. The source of these receptors is a woman in her seventies with COVID-19, enrolled during active disease.

This chain's CDR3 is CASSEARGNSPLHF. Written as DNA, the CDR3 is TGTGCCAGCAGTGAGGCGCGGGGGAATTCACCCCTCCACTTT. The rearrangement joins TRBV6-1 to TRBJ1-6; tentatively, D is TRBD1 (5 bases). This CDR3 contains 14 residues. Germline V gives CDR1 MNHNS, CDR2 SASEGT. V lost 3 bases and J lost 7, with 10 bases in between.

The chain is built from TRBV12-3 or TRBV12-4 and TRBJ2-7; 10 nucleotides line up with TRBD1. The V and J ends lost 5 bases and 3 bases, in that order; junction bases with no gene match: 1. The CDR3 covers 13 residues. The CDR3, as DNA: TGTGCCAGCAGTCGGACAGGGGGCTACGAGCAGTACTTC. It is translated as CASSRTGGYEQYF.

The chain couples TRBV9 to TRBJ1-5; D perhaps matches TRBD1 (6 bases). Deletions cut 0 bases from V and 7 bases from J, with 11 bases between. The CDR3 length is 14 residues. Germline V CDR1 and CDR2: SGDLS, YYNGEE. The CDR3 loop is CASSVAGEGQPQHF. DNA for the CDR3: TGTGCCAGCAGCGTAGCAGGGGAAGGGCAGCCCCAGCATTTT.

The chain has TRBV19 and TRBJ2-4, with 10 bases that match TRBD1. V lost 5 bases and J lost 4; bases outside the gene matches: 8. Germline lookup yields CDR1 LNHDA and CDR2 SQIVND (reference sequence). The CDR3 is made up of 16 amino acids. In nucleotides, the CDR3 is TGTGCCAGTAGTCTCGACAGGGGGCTAGGTAAAAACATTCAGTACTTC. It codes for CASSLDRGLGKNIQYF.

The V gene is TRBV25-1, the J gene TRBJ1-2; D is unclear. Germline V gene data show CDR1 as MGHDK and CDR2 as SYGVNS. The CDR3 has 13 amino acids. With 2 bases removed from V and 6 bases from J, the gap between germline ends came to 10 bases. CDR3 sequence: CASSEIMEDGYTF. The CDR3 nucleotides are TGTGCCAGCAGTGAAATTATGGAGGATGGCTACACCTTC.

The rearrangement links TRBV6-5 to TRBJ2-7, with 9 nucleotides matching TRBD1. Losses at the gene ends were 5 bases for V and 5 bases for J; bases not matched to a gene: 7. The CDR3 contains 14 residues. Germline-derived CDR1 and CDR2 are MNHEY and SVGAGI. The CDR3: CASSNPGTGNEQYF. The CDR3 nucleotides read TGTGCCAGCAGTAACCCCGGGACAGGGAACGAGCAGTACTTC.

The rearrangement uses TRBV4-2 and TRBJ2-5; 7 positions agree with TRBD2. The CDR3 is 14 residues long. The V and J ends lost 0 bases and 4 bases, in that order; junction bases with no gene match: 2. Germline values: CDR1 LGHNA, CDR2 YNFKEQ. The CDR3 region is CASSQDSGGETQYF. CDR3 DNA sequence: TGTGCCAGCAGCCAAGATTCGGGGGGAGAGACCCAGTACTTC.

The V call is TRBV6-6, the J call TRBJ1-4; 9 positions match TRBD1. The CDR3 totals 15 residues. The V gene's germline CDR1 is MNHNY and CDR2 SVGAGI (reference sequence). V lost 7 bases to trimming and J lost 7 bases; unmatched junction nucleotides: 10. CDR3 bases: TGTGCCAGCATCCACGACGGGACAGGGAGTGAAAAACTGTTTTTT. This sequence encodes CASIHDGTGSEKLFF.

V gene TRBV18 combines with J gene TRBJ1-3; possibly TRBD1 for D (6 bases). Trimming left V 2 bases short and J 2 bases short, with 13 bases between. The germline gives CDR1 KGHSH, CDR2 LQKENI. The CDR3 is 16 amino acids. The CDR3 DNA reads TGTGCCAGCTCACCATCGACAGGACGCACTGGAAACACCATATATTTT. It codes for CASSPSTGRTGNTIYF.

This clone was seen a single time. The chain is built from TRBV27 and TRBJ1-1, with 8 bases matching TRBD1. After removal of 6 bases from V and 7 bases from J, the junction contained 7 bases not matched to a gene. The CDR3 loop spans 13 amino acids. The germline V gene encodes CDR1 MNHEY and CDR2 SMNVEV (reference sequence). The CDR3 sequence is CASRLTGGNEAFF. The DNA of the CDR3 is TGTGCCAGCAGACTAACAGGGGGTAATGAAGCTTTCTTT.

This chain uses TRBV3-1 (or the pseudogene TRBV3-2) with TRBJ1-1; 8 bases map to TRBD1. Germline V gene data show CDR1 as LGHDT and CDR2 as YNNKEL (reference sequence). This CDR3 is built from 13 residues. V lost 5 bases, J lost 6 bases, and 5 bases stayed unmatched. Here the CDR3 reads CASSWTGLAEAFF. Here the CDR3 DNA reads TGTGCCAGCAGCTGGACAGGGTTGGCTGAAGCTTTCTTT.

The chain combines TRBV7-8 with TRBJ2-2; 9 bases line up with TRBD2. Germline values: CDR1 SGHVS, CDR2 FQNEAQ. The CDR3 is 17 amino acids. Trimming removed 1 base from V and 6 bases from J; junction bases left unmatched: 9. The CDR3 bases are TGTGCCAGCAGCTTAGGTGCGAGTCTAGCGGGATCCGGGGAGCTGTTTTTT. Protein sequence: CASSLGASLAGSGELFF.

This clone was found once. CDR3 residues: CASSLLGAPNEKLFF. The DNA for the CDR3 is TGTGCCAGCAGCCTCCTGGGGGCTCCTAATGAAAAACTGTTTTTT. The chain carries TRBV28 and TRBJ1-4; D possibly corresponds to TRBD1 (6 bases). With 6 bases removed from V and 3 bases from J, the gap between germline ends came to 14 bases. CDR1 MDHEN and CDR2 SYDVKM come from the germline V gene. This CDR3 is built from 15 residues.

This chain connects TRBV5-1 to TRBJ2-1; TRBD2 matches 10 bases. This CDR3 has 19 residues. With V trimmed by 2 bases and J by 4 bases, 15 bases remained unmatched. The germline gives CDR1 SGHRS, CDR2 YFSETQ. The CDR3 DNA reads TGCGCCAGCAGCTTCCCACCGGGACTAGCGCCACTAGGGTACAATGAGCAGTTCTTC. Its translation: CASSFPPGLAPLGYNEQFF.

This clone was observed once. The chain couples TRBV11-3 to TRBJ2-7; 8 bases fit TRBD2. J lost 3 bases, V lost 5 bases, and 6 bases had no gene match. There are 14 residues in the CDR3. Germline CDR1 reads SGHNT; CDR2 reads YENEEA. The CDR3 loop is CASSLTSGSYEQYF. As DNA, the CDR3 is TGTGCCAGCAGCCTCACCAGCGGGAGCTACGAGCAGTACTTC.

This clone was seen a few times. The chain has TRBV7-3 and TRBJ1-1, with D maybe TRBD1 (5 bases). Trimming stripped 2 bases from V and 1 base from J, with 11 bases between. In germline, CDR1 is SGHTA, CDR2 FQGTGA. The CDR3 runs 15 residues. The CDR3 DNA reads TGTGCCAGCAGCTTATCGGGGGTAGAGAACACTGAAGCTTTCTTT. This codes for CASSLSGVENTEAFF.

The CDR3 nucleotides read TGTGCCATCACCCAAACTAGACAGGGGACCGGGGAGCTGTTTTTT. Its protein is CAITQTRQGTGELFF. V and J are TRBV10-3 and TRBJ2-2; 8 bases fit TRBD1. V lost 7 bases and J lost 5; bases outside the gene matches: 9. The CDR3 has 15 amino acids. Germline assignment: CDR1 ENHRY and CDR2 SYGVKD.

This chain links TRBV10-2 with TRBJ2-1; TRBD2 is a possible D gene (6 bases). The germline gives CDR1 WSHSY, CDR2 SAAADI. This CDR3 has 14 amino acids. Trimming stripped 6 bases from V and 6 bases from J, with 15 bases between. The CDR3 DNA reads as TGCGCCAGCAGGGGGGGACTTAACGGCAATGAGCAGTTCTTC. Encoded protein: CASRGGLNGNEQFF.

The chain joins TRBV5-4 to TRBJ1-1, with D uncertain. Germline V gene data show CDR1 as SGHNT and CDR2 as YYREEE (reference sequence). Between the trimmed V and J ends, which lost 3 bases and 2 bases, there was a span of 2 bases. The CDR3 spans 11 residues. The CDR3 is CASSSNTEAFF. CDR3 DNA: TGTGCCAGCAGCTCTAACACTGAAGCTTTCTTT. The full variable domain, its missing parts supplied by reference TRBV5-4 and TRBJ1-1, is ETGVTQSPTHLIKTRGQQVTLRCSSQSGHNTVSWYQQALGQGPQFIFQYYREEENGRGNFPPRFSGLQFPNYSSELNVNALELDDSALYLCASSSNTEAFFGQGTRLTVV.

This chain connects TRBV27 to TRBJ1-5; no clear D gene. V was clipped by 0 bases and J by 6 bases, with 6 bases between them. CDR3 length: 13 amino acids. Germline V gene data show CDR1 as MNHEY and CDR2 as SMNVEV (reference sequence). CDR3 sequence: CASSLSWSQPQHF. CDR3 nucleotides: TGTGCCAGCAGTTTATCGTGGAGTCAGCCCCAGCATTTT.

V is TRBV6-2 or TRBV6-3 and J is TRBJ1-5; D is perhaps TRBD1 (6 bases). The CDR3 length is 18 residues. Germline V gene lookup returns CDR1 MNHEY and CDR2 SVGEGT. V was clipped by 6 bases and J by 4 bases, with 25 bases between them. The chain's CDR3 is CASSPNPHREGLNQPQHF. CDR3 coding DNA: TGTGCCAGCAGCCCAAATCCCCACAGGGAGGGATTGAATCAGCCCCAGCATTTT.

This rearrangement joins TRBV20-1 to TRBJ1-1; D remains ambiguous. The germline CDR1 and CDR2 sequences are DFQATT and SNEGSKA (reference sequence). The ends were cut back, 8 bases at V and 0 bases at J, with 4 bases in the middle. The CDR3 is 10 amino acids. The CDR3 DNA is TGCAGTCTTATGAACACTGAAGCTTTCTTT. The encoded protein is CSLMNTEAFF.

The chain is built from TRBV5-1 and TRBJ1-6, with 7 bases matching TRBD1. The ends lost 1 base at V and 7 bases at J; junction bases unmatched: 5. The CDR3 covers 15 residues. Germline lookup yields CDR1 SGHRS and CDR2 YFSETQ. This chain's CDR3 is CASSLRGQVNSPLHF. The DNA of the CDR3 is TGCGCCAGCAGCTTGCGCGGACAGGTGAATTCACCCCTCCACTTT.

This chain joins TRBV12-3 or TRBV12-4 and TRBJ1-5, with 7 nucleotides matching TRBD1. V lost 5 bases and J lost 7; bases outside the gene matches: 5. This CDR3 has 13 amino acids. CDR3 nucleotide sequence: TGTGCCAGCAGTGTACAGGGGTCACAGCCCCAGCATTTT. As protein: CASSVQGSQPQHF.

The V call is TRBV28, the J call TRBJ1-2; no firm D call. V lost 3 bases and J lost 6, with 8 bases in between. CDR3 length: 12 residues. Germline assignment: CDR1 MDHEN and CDR2 SYDVKM. Written as DNA, the CDR3 is TGTGCCAGCAGTTTCCGGGAGGATGGCTACACCTTC. Translating it yields CASSFREDGYTF.

This chain joins TRBV9 and TRBJ2-5; TRBD1 aligns across 8 bases. There are 15 residues in the CDR3. Losses at the gene ends were 3 bases for V and 5 bases for J; bases not matched to a gene: 9. The V gene's germline CDR1 is SGDLS and CDR2 YYNGEE. CDR3 bases: TGTGCCAGCAGCGCACAGGGGGTCAGCTATGAGACCCAGTACTTC. Translated, it gives CASSAQGVSYETQYF.

The chain carries TRBV18 and TRBJ2-7; 9 nucleotides agree with TRBD2. CDR1 and CDR2 (germline): KGHSH, LQKENI. The CDR3 length is 15 residues. Germline trimming cut 1 base from V and 3 bases from J; bases unmatched to any gene: 4. The CDR3 spells CASSPRDSGSYEQYF. For the CDR3, the DNA is TGTGCCAGCTCACCACGCGATAGCGGGAGCTACGAGCAGTACTTC.